This T cell receptor beta chain originates from a study of T cells in Graves' hyperthyroidism and ophthalmopathy. About the research overall: Initial diagnosis, before any treatment, was when peripheral blood was collected.

This clonotype was seen at least ten times. CDR3 length: 12 residues. From germline, CDR1 is SGHTA and CDR2 FQGNSA. V lost 4 bases to trimming and J lost 8 bases, with 10 bases between them. Authors of the study amplified TCR beta CDR3 regions from RNA transcripts. A set of HTBI primers served as the primers for a first-round RT-PCR of the TCR CDR3. TCRdb used MiXCR to reprocess the multiplex PCR reads, holding one entry per CDR3 protein. This table has roughly 740,000 distinct CDR3 sequences, 16% appearing once. Exclusion of a patient resulted from uncontrolled infection, other autoimmune disease, pregnancy or lactation.

The rearrangement links TRBV7-2 to TRBJ2-3, with D hard to call. The sequence came from a man between 18 and 35 years old with Graves' hyperthyroidism. The sequencing input was blood. The chain's CDR3 is CASSSRTPTQYF. The CDR3 DNA follows: TGTGCCAGCAGCTCTCGGACCCCTACGCAGTATTTT.